This T cell receptor (beta chain) was identified in a study of shared clonotypes between healthy human individuals. CDR1 and CDR2 (germline): LNHDA, SQIVND (reference sequence). The CDR3 is 15 amino acids. V was clipped by 5 bases and J by 1 base, with 14 bases between them. It was at deep level that the assay was run. In the original analysis: There were no quality scores in the junction-only immunoSEQ sequences, so filtering differed. Assay: immunoSEQ multiplex PCR; the TCRdb copy retains only in-frame clones and omits some. V, J and clone size were drawn from that table, and D and trimming were deduced from the DNA. Counted here are a few million clones, around 93% occurring once; the ten biggest clones make up 0.37%. Investigators divided CD4+ cells into CD45RA+ naive and CD45RA-negative memory subsets.

The chain employs TRBV19 and TRBJ1-1; D is possibly TRBD1 (5 bases). This TCR was recovered from a man aged 18 to 29 in good health. Some clones in this sample may be carry-over from other donors' samples. Input material: naive CD4+ T cells from PBMCs. As to subset: CD45RA+ positively selected. The CDR3 loop reads CASSPPGRKNTEAFF. The CDR3 DNA is TGTGCCAGTAGTCCCCCGGGACGGAAGAACACTGAAGCTTTCTTT.